This T cell receptor (beta chain) was recorded in a study of beta chain features in type 1 diabetes. Turning to the study itself: The examined sorted cells totaled 85 million to 120 million across samples. Study-wide results and limits: Significant though moderate, a shortening of TCRB CDR3s appeared in all four CD4+ subsets of Type 1 diabetes patients.

Deletions cut 0 bases from V and 4 bases from J, with 9 bases between. CDR1 and CDR2 from the germline V gene are GTSNPN and SVGIG (reference sequence). This CDR3 contains 13 residues. Investigators reverse transcribed all isolated RNA, so they sequenced expressed TCRB transcripts. Deep immunoSEQ sequencing covered naive, central memory and regulatory T cell samples. The data were produced by immunoSEQ multiplex PCR, yet TCRdb's version contains in-frame clones alone and is incomplete. The sample shows 450,000 or so clones, over 9.5% of them seen only once. Notes on this clone: Antigen unknown.

The receptor was derived from a woman aged 18-35 years in good health. The source material was naive CD4+ T cells from blood. The genes are TRBV30 and TRBJ1-1; D perhaps matches TRBD1 (5 bases). The CDR3 nucleotides read TGTGCCTGGAGTGTAAGGGACGGCACTGAAGCTTTCTTT. Protein product: CAWSVRDGTEAFF.